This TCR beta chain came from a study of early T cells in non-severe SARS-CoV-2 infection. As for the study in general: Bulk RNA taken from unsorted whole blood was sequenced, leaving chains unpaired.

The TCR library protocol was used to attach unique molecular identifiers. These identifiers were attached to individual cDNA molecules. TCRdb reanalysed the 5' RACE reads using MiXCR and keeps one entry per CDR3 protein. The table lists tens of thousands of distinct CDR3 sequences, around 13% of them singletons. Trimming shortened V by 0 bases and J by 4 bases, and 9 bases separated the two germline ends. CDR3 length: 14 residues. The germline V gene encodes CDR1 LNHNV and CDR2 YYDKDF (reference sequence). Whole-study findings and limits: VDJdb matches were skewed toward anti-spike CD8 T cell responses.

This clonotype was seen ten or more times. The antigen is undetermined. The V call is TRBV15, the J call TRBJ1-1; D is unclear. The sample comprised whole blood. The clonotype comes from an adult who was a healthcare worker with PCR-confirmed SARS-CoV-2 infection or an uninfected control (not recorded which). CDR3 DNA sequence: TGTGCCACCAGCAGAGATCACGCGGGCACTGAAGCTTTCTTT. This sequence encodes CATSRDHAGTEAFF. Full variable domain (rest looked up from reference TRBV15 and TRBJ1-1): DAMVIQNPRYQVTQFGKPVTLSCSQTLNHNVMYWYQQKSSQAPKLLFHYYDKDFNNEADTPDNFQSRRPNTSFCFLDIRSPGLGDTAMYLCATSRDHAGTEAFFGQGTRLTVV.